These 25 T cell receptor beta chains were sequenced from one sample in a study of T cell responses to AZD1222 COVID-19 vaccine. Produced via immunoSEQ multiplex PCR; TCRdb's table is partial and in-frame only. The table lists about 160,000 clones, 94% of them singletons. The material was peripheral blood, obtained on day 0 of AZD1222 vaccination. All receptors come from an adult in good health.

The chain is built from TRBV5-6 and TRBJ2-5, with D perhaps TRBD2 (5 bases). CDR3 length: 13 amino acids. CDR1 and CDR2 from the germline V gene are SGHDT and YYEEEE. Trimming took off 0 bases at V and 9 bases at J, with 12 bases between the two ends. The CDR3 spells CASSLVPAEPQYF. CDR3 DNA sequence: TGTGCCAGCAGCTTGGTTCCAGCGGAGCCCCAGTACTTC.

The chain carries TRBV27 and TRBJ2-1; perhaps TRBD1 as D (5 bases). The CDR3 length is 14 residues. V lost 5 bases and J lost 6, with 14 bases in between. Germline values: CDR1 MNHEY, CDR2 SMNVEV (reference sequence). DNA of the CDR3: TGTGCCAGCAGTGCAGCCCGCCAGGGCAATGAGCAGTTCTTC. It encodes CASSAARQGNEQFF.

The chain has TRBV2 and TRBJ1-1; 7 positions match TRBD1. The CDR3 runs 15 residues. Unmatched junction bases numbered 8, after V lost 6 bases and J lost 1 base. Looked up from germline, CDR1 is SNHLY and CDR2 is FYNNEI. CDR3 sequence reads: CASSLKDRSNTEAFF. The CDR3 DNA is TGTGCCAGCAGCCTCAAGGACAGGTCGAACACTGAAGCTTTCTTT.

The count of this clone is one. The chain combines TRBV6-2 or TRBV6-3 with TRBJ2-1; D gene unclear. Germline V gene sequence: CDR1 MNHEY, CDR2 SVGEGT. V gave up 0 bases and J gave up 9 bases, with 9 bases separating them. This CDR3 contains 13 residues. Here the CDR3 reads CASSYSSGTEQFF. The CDR3 region has the DNA TGTGCCAGCAGTTACTCTTCCGGCACTGAGCAGTTCTTC.

This clone was detected once. The chain employs TRBV3-1 (or the pseudogene TRBV3-2) and TRBJ2-1, with a weak D call TRBD1 (6 bases). The CDR3 consists of 15 residues. CDR1 and CDR2 from the germline V gene are LGHDT and YNNKEL (reference sequence). V lost 6 bases and J lost 5, with 17 bases in between. The chain's CDR3 is CASRWTAQPDNEQFF. In DNA form, the CDR3 reads TGTGCCAGCAGATGGACAGCGCAACCAGACAATGAGCAGTTCTTC.

The V gene is TRBV2, the J gene TRBJ1-2; 12 bases map to TRBD1. The CDR3 runs 16 residues. The V gene end was trimmed by 10 bases and the J gene end by 8 bases; junction bases not matched to a gene: 17. In germline, CDR1 is SNHLY, CDR2 FYNNEI. For the CDR3, the DNA is TGTGCCACCGATCCGGGACAGGGGGCAAAAGGGAAGGGCTACACCTTC. The encoded protein is CATDPGQGAKGKGYTF.

The rearrangement joins TRBV4-2 to TRBJ2-2; D gene ambiguous. The CDR3 contains 15 residues. V was clipped by 6 bases and J by 1 base, with 12 bases between them. Germline CDR1 LGHNA, CDR2 YNFKEQ. This CDR3 reads CASRKVFGNTGELFF. CDR3 nucleotide sequence: TGTGCCAGCAGAAAGGTGTTCGGGAACACCGGGGAGCTGTTTTTT.

The table lists this clone with a count of one. V is TRBV5-1 and J is TRBJ2-7; 7 nucleotides align to TRBD1. This CDR3 is built from 15 residues. V was clipped by 4 bases and J by 5 bases; unmatched bases: 12. Germline V gives CDR1 SGHRS, CDR2 YFSETQ. The CDR3 bases are TGCGCCAGCAGCCCAACTCCGGGACAGAGAGACGAGCAGTACGTC. It encodes CASSPTPGQRDEQYV.

The chain combines TRBV15 with TRBJ2-1; no definite D call. This CDR3 is built from 15 residues. Looked up from germline, CDR1 is LNHNV and CDR2 is YYDKDF (reference sequence). Trimming took 0 bases from V and 8 from J, leaving 14 bases between them. This CDR3 is CATSRDRVQGDEQFF. The DNA for the CDR3 is TGTGCCACCAGCAGAGATCGGGTACAAGGCGATGAGCAGTTCTTC.

J is TRBJ2-7 and V is TRBV6-5; 7 bases map to TRBD1. Germline V gene data show CDR1 as MNHEY and CDR2 as SVGAGI. The CDR3 has 13 amino acids. V lost 7 bases and J lost 6; bases outside the gene matches: 9. The CDR3 DNA reads TGTGCCAGCAATCAGGGGGTCTGGGGCGAGCAGTACGTC. The encoded protein is CASNQGVWGEQYV.

The J gene is TRBJ2-3, the V gene TRBV4-1, with a tentative D call TRBD2 (6 bases). V dropped 2 bases and J dropped 2 bases, with 11 bases sitting between them. This CDR3 has 15 amino acids. Germline loops: CDR1 MGHRA, CDR2 YSYEKL. CDR3 nucleotide sequence: TGCGCCAGCAGCCAATTTAGCGGCACCACAGATACGCAGTATTTT. Its protein is CASSQFSGTTDTQYF.

The gene calls are TRBV19 and TRBJ2-1, with TRBD2 matching over 8 bases. Losses at the gene ends were 2 bases for V and 5 bases for J; bases not matched to a gene: 5. The CDR3 extends over 15 amino acids. The germline V gene has CDR1 LNHDA and CDR2 SQIVND (reference sequence). The CDR3 loop is CASSIHGGANNEQFF. The CDR3 DNA follows: TGTGCCAGTAGTATACACGGGGGGGCCAACAATGAGCAGTTCTTC.

V and J are TRBV3-1 (or the pseudogene TRBV3-2) and TRBJ2-3, with 10 bases aligning to TRBD1. The CDR3 length is 15 residues. J lost 3 bases, V lost 3 bases, and 3 bases had no gene match. Germline V CDR1 and CDR2: LGHDT, YNNKEL (reference sequence). CDR3 region: CASSHPGQGTDTQYF. The CDR3 region has the DNA TGTGCCAGCAGCCACCCGGGACAGGGGACAGATACGCAGTATTTT.

This chain joins TRBV10-3 and TRBJ1-6; 9 nucleotides align to TRBD1. The CDR3 has 15 residues. V was clipped by 8 bases and J by 6 bases; unmatched bases: 8. Germline V gives CDR1 ENHRY, CDR2 SYGVKD. CDR3 protein: CAISSTGGGNSPLHF. As DNA, the CDR3 is TGTGCCATCTCTTCGACAGGGGGGGGTAATTCACCCCTCCACTTT.

CDR3 coding DNA: TGTGCCAGCAGCTGGGGAAATGAGCAGTTCTTC. This codes for CASSWGNEQFF. This chain uses TRBV11-3 with TRBJ2-1; D gene unclear. Looked up from germline, CDR1 is SGHNT and CDR2 is YENEEA. This CDR3 has 11 residues. The V gene lost 4 bases and the J gene lost 7 bases, with 5 bases spanning the gap.

This rearrangement joins TRBV6-5 to TRBJ1-2; the D is unclear. Per the germline V gene, CDR1 is MNHEY and CDR2 is SVGAGI. The CDR3 loop spans 15 amino acids. Trimming pared 0 bases from V and 0 bases from J, leaving 8 bases between. The CDR3 loop reads CASSYSTKANYGYTF. Written as DNA, the CDR3 is TGTGCCAGCAGTTACTCAACTAAAGCTAACTATGGCTACACCTTC.

The chain employs TRBV4-1 and TRBJ1-4, with a weak D call TRBD1 (6 bases). Trimming took 1 base from V and 8 from J, leaving 14 bases between them. This CDR3 region has 15 residues. Germline V gene data show CDR1 as MGHRA and CDR2 as YSYEKL. CDR3 region: CASSQVVRGWEKLFF. CDR3 in DNA: TGCGCCAGCAGCCAAGTAGTCAGGGGTTGGGAAAAACTGTTTTTT.

The chain has TRBV7-2 and TRBJ2-5; TRBD1 or TRBD2 may be the D gene (5 bases each). V lost 5 bases and J 5 bases, leaving 21 bases between the germline ends. From germline, CDR1 is SGHTA and CDR2 FQGNSA. This CDR3 has 16 amino acids. As DNA, the CDR3 is TGTGCCAGCAGCCCCCCAGGGACCCAGAAGCTGGAGACCCAGTACTTC. Translation gives CASSPPGTQKLETQYF.

The chain is built from TRBV19 and TRBJ1-2; unclear D gene. Germline V gene data show CDR1 as LNHDA and CDR2 as SQIVND (reference sequence). The CDR3 has 13 amino acids. Trimming removed 6 bases from V and 4 bases from J, with 12 bases in between. The CDR3 region is CASSTSGPYGYTF. The CDR3, as DNA: TGTGCCAGTAGCACATCAGGTCCCTATGGCTACACCTTC.

This chain joins TRBV6-6 and TRBJ1-6, with a weak D call TRBD1 (5 bases). This CDR3 is built from 14 residues. V gave up 2 bases and J gave up 7 bases, with 9 bases separating them. The V gene's germline CDR1 is MNHNY and CDR2 SVGAGI (reference sequence). Written as DNA, the CDR3 is TGTGCCAGCAGTTACCCGGGGGACAATTCACCCCTCCACTTT. It translates to CASSYPGDNSPLHF.

The J gene is TRBJ1-4, the V gene TRBV28, with no clear D. Germline lookup yields CDR1 MDHEN and CDR2 SYDVKM. The V end lost 1 base, the J end lost 3 bases, and 3 bases lay between the germline ends. This CDR3 region has 13 residues. The CDR3 DNA sequence: TGTGCCAGCAGTTTATCGCCTAATGAAAAACTGTTTTTT. Amino acids: CASSLSPNEKLFF.

V usage is TRBV29-1 and J usage is TRBJ1-4, with TRBD1 matching 9 bases. The length of the CDR3 is 12 residues. Germline V CDR1 and CDR2: SQVTM, ANQGSEA. The J segment lost 7 bases and the V segment lost 6 bases, leaving 3 bases of the junction unmatched. This CDR3 is CSVGQGGEKLFF. CDR3 DNA: TGCAGCGTGGGACAGGGTGGTGAAAAACTGTTTTTT. The full variable domain, in which reference TRBV29-1 and TRBJ1-4 provide the parts outside the CDR3, is SAVISQKPSRDICQRGTSLTIQCQVDSQVTMMFWYRQQPGQSLTLIATANQGSEATYESGFVIDKFPISRPNLTFSTLTVSNMSPEDSSIYLCSVGQGGEKLFFGSGTQLSVL.

This clone was picked up one time. The chain joins TRBV7-9 to TRBJ1-1; D is possibly TRBD1 (5 bases). The CDR3 has 15 amino acids. V was cut by 5 bases and J by 0 bases, with 13 bases left in between. Germline V gene sequence: CDR1 SEHNR, CDR2 FQNEAQ (reference sequence). The CDR3, as DNA: TGTGCCAGCAGCACTGGACAAACCATGAACACTGAAGCTTTCTTT. It specifies CASSTGQTMNTEAFF.

The chain joins TRBV4-1 to TRBJ2-3; TRBD1 is a possible D gene (5 bases). Looked up from germline, CDR1 is MGHRA and CDR2 is YSYEKL. The CDR3 runs 14 residues. Trimming took 2 bases from V and 5 from J, leaving 11 bases between them. CDR3 DNA sequence: TGCGCCAGCAGCCAACGCAGGGCTGGAGATACGCAGTATTTT. Its translation is CASSQRRAGDTQYF.

The chain has TRBV7-2 and TRBJ2-2; D remains ambiguous. CDR1 is SGHTA, CDR2 FQGNSA, per germline. V was clipped by 3 bases and J by 4 bases, with 9 bases between them. The CDR3 contains 14 residues. The DNA of the CDR3 is TGTGCCAGCAGCTTTCAGGCTAGCACCGGGGAGCTGTTTTTT. Its protein is CASSFQASTGELFF.